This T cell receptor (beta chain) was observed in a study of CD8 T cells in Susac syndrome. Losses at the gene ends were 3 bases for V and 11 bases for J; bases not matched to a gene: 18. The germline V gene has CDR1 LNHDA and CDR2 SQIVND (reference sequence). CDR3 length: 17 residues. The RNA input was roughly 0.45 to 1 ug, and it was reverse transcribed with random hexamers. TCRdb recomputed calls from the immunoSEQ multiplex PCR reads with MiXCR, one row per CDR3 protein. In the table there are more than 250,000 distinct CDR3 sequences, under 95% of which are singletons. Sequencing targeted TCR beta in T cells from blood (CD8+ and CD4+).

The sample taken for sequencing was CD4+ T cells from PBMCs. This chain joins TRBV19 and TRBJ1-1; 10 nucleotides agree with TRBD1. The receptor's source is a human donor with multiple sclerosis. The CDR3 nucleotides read TGTGCCAGTAGTATGCAAGCCCGGGACAGGGGTGGAATTGAGGCTTTCTTT. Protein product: CASSMQARDRGGIEAFF.